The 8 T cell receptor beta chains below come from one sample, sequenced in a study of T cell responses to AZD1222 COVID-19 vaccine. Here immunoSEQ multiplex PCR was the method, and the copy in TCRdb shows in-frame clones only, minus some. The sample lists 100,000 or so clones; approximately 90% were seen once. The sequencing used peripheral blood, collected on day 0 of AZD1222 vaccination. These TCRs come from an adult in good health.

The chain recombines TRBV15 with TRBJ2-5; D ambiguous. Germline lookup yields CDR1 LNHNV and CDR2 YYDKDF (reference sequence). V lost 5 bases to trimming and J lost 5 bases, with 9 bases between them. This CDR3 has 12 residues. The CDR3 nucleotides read TGTGCCACCAGCCGCCGTGGCGAGACCCAGTACTTC. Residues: CATSRRGETQYF. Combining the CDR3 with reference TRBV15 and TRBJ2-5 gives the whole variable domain DAMVIQNPRYQVTQFGKPVTLSCSQTLNHNVMYWYQQKSSQAPKLLFHYYDKDFNNEADTPDNFQSRRPNTSFCFLDIRSPGLGDTAMYLCATSRRGETQYFGPGTRLLVL.

The CDR3 sequence is CASTPAGNTGELFF. CDR3 bases: TGTGCCAGTACCCCAGCGGGGAACACCGGGGAGCTGTTTTTT. The chain recombines TRBV19 with TRBJ2-2; maybe TRBD2 (6 bases). The CDR3 consists of 14 residues. The germline V gene has CDR1 LNHDA and CDR2 SQIVND (reference sequence). V lost 7 bases to trimming and J lost 1 base, with 10 bases between them.

The CDR3 spells CASSYRGYNQPQHF. In nucleotides, the CDR3 is TGTGCCAGCTCGTACAGGGGTTACAATCAGCCCCAGCATTTT. The chain uses TRBV6-5 and TRBJ1-5; 7 nucleotides agree with TRBD1. Trimming removed 8 bases from V and 3 bases from J; junction bases left unmatched: 7. Germline loops: CDR1 MNHEY, CDR2 SVGAGI. The CDR3 is made up of 14 amino acids.

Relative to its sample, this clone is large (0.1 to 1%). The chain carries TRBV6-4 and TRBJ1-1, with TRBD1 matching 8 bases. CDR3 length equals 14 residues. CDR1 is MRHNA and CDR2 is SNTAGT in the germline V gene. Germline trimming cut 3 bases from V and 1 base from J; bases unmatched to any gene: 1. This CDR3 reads CASSEQGENTEAFF. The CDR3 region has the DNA TGTGCCAGCAGTGAACAGGGGGAGAACACTGAAGCTTTCTTT.

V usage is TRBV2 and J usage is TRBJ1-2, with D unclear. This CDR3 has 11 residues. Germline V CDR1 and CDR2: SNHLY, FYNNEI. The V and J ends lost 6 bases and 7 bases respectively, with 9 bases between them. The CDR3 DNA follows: TGTGCCAGCAGACAGTCGGGTGGCTACACCTTC. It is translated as CASRQSGGYTF.

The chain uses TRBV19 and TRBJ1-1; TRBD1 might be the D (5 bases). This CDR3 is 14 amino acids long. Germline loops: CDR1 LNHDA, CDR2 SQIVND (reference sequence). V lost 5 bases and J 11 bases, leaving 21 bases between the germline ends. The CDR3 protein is CASSVAPESGGAFF. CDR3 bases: TGTGCCAGTAGTGTCGCCCCGGAGTCTGGGGGGGCTTTCTTT.

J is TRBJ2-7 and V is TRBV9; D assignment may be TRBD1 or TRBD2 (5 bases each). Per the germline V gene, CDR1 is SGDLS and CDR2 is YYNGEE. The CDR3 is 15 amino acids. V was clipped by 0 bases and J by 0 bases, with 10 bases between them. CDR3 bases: TGTGCCAGCAGCGTAGCTCCAGGGAGCTCCTACGAGCAGTACTTC. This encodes CASSVAPGSSYEQYF.

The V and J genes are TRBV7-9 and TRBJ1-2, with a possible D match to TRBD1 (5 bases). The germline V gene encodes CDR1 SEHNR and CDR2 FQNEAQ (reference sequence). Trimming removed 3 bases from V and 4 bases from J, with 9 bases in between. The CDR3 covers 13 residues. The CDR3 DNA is TGTGCCAGCAGCTTGGGGACCTTCTATGGCTACACCTTC. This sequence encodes CASSLGTFYGYTF.